The present T cell receptor beta chain was sequenced within a study of T cells in Graves' hyperthyroidism and ophthalmopathy. The wider study: Specimen type is peripheral blood, collected at initial diagnosis prior to any treatment. Points from the study as a whole: Most thyroid clonotypes expanded above 0.001 were also detected in blood.

The source material, RNA transcripts, was used to amplify TCR beta CDR3 regions. A first-round RT-PCR of the TCR CDR3 used the HTBI primer set. TCRdb reprocessed the multiplex PCR reads with MiXCR, giving one entry per CDR3 protein. This table has around 500,000 distinct CDR3 sequences, about 20% appearing once. The junction had 3 bases not matched to a gene; V was cut back by 4 bases and J by 4 bases. This CDR3 has 13 residues. From germline, CDR1 is MGHDK and CDR2 SYGVNS. Enrolled ophthalmopathy patients presented with a Clinical Activity Score of at least 3, a NOSPECS grade of at least 4, and disease duration under 3 months. Those patients with uncontrolled infection, other autoimmune disease, pregnancy or lactation were excluded. The table lists this clonotype with a few counts. Its antigen is still unknown.

This chain connects TRBV25-1 to TRBJ1-2, with 7 bases that match TRBD1. The sequenced sample was blood. This TCR derives from an older woman with Graves' ophthalmopathy. Here the CDR3 DNA reads TGTGCCAGCAGTGCGGGACAGCTCTATGGCTACACCTTC. Translating gives CASSAGQLYGYTF.